The T cell receptor beta chain described here comes from a study of blood T cell repertoires in COVID-19. Overall study context: T cells, B-cell-depleted T cells, or PBMCs provided the cDNA or gDNA that served as material.

The V gene's germline CDR1 is MNHEY and CDR2 SVGEGT. J was trimmed by 2 bases and V by 5 bases; bases with no gene match: 8. CDR3 length: 16 residues. The assay was immunoSEQ multiplex PCR, and TCRdb's table has in-frame clones only and misses some. The sample lists some 150,000 clones, around nine tenths occurring once. What was sequenced was peripheral blood. The J gene is TRBJ2-3, the V gene TRBV6-2 or TRBV6-3; 9 nucleotides agree with TRBD1. This sequence was found in a woman aged 40 to 50 with acute or convalescent COVID-19. CDR3 protein: CASSRTGAIYTDTQYF. As DNA, the CDR3 is TGTGCCAGCAGTCGGACAGGGGCAATATACACAGATACGCAGTATTTT.